The entry below gives a single T cell receptor beta chain sequence along with its context. Its antigen remains unidentified. This entry is derived from a study of cytomegalovirus exposure and HLA in healthy donors. Study results and caveats: That first-cohort TCR clusters tended to co-occur in the 90 to 150 validation repertoires was found in a later analysis.

The assay was immunoSEQ multiplex PCR, and TCRdb's table has in-frame clones only and misses some. The sample includes about 49,000 clones, roughly 92% seen only once; the top ten take over 1.3%. With V trimmed by 0 bases and J by 5 bases, 3 bases remained unmatched. There are 15 residues in the CDR3. The germline V gene has CDR1 SGDLS and CDR2 YYNGEE. This TCR came from a man younger than 30 in good health and CMV-seronegative. Sequencing was done on a sample of PBMCs. The chain uses TRBV9 and TRBJ1-1, with TRBD1 matching 11 bases. CDR3 sequence reads: CASSVEGTGGTEAFF. CDR3 bases: TGTGCCAGCAGCGTAGAGGGGACAGGGGGAACTGAAGCTTTCTTT.